This TCR beta chain was sequenced for a study of T cells in Graves' hyperthyroidism and ophthalmopathy. This clonotype was observed many times. Amplification yielded TCR beta CDR3 regions, with RNA transcripts as the source. First-round RT-PCR of the TCR CDR3 relied on the HTBI primer set. In TCRdb, the multiplex PCR reads were re-called with MiXCR into one record per CDR3 protein. Of 250,000 or so distinct CDR3 sequences listed, more than 14% are singletons. V lost 6 bases to trimming and J lost 5 bases, with 12 bases between them. Germline assignment: CDR1 KGHDR and CDR2 SFDVKD. The CDR3 contains 13 residues.

The gene calls are TRBV24-1 and TRBJ2-5; a weak D match, TRBD1 (6 bases). Sequenced: blood. The receptor comes from a woman aged 35 to 49 with Graves' hyperthyroidism that later progressed to Graves' ophthalmopathy. CDR3 amino acids: CATSKQGRETQYF. CDR3 in DNA: TGTGCCACCAGTAAACAGGGACGGGAGACCCAGTACTTC.